The next 17 T cell receptor beta chains were all read from a single sample in a study of blood T cell repertoires in COVID-19. Here immunoSEQ multiplex PCR was the method, and the copy in TCRdb shows in-frame clones only, minus some. The sample has 200,000 to 250,000 clones; 83% are singletons. Sample: peripheral blood. The receptors stem from a woman aged 50 to 65 with acute or convalescent COVID-19.

The chain links TRBV19 to TRBJ2-3; the match to TRBD1 covers 7 bases. V shed 5 bases, J shed 1 base, and the junction held 12 bases outside the gene matches. CDR1 and CDR2 from the germline V gene are LNHDA and SQIVND (reference sequence). The CDR3 loop spans 17 amino acids. CDR3 sequence: CASSHRQGLGGTDTQYF. Here the CDR3 DNA reads TGTGCCAGTAGTCACCGACAGGGATTAGGGGGCACAGATACGCAGTATTTT.

V is TRBV4-1 and J is TRBJ2-3; a weak D match, TRBD2 (6 bases). CDR3 length equals 19 residues. Germline V gene sequence: CDR1 MGHRA, CDR2 YSYEKL. V dropped 2 bases and J dropped 0 bases, with 21 bases sitting between them. This CDR3 is CASSQSRRGDSASTDTQYF. DNA of the CDR3: TGCGCCAGCAGCCAATCCCGGCGGGGAGACTCGGCTAGCACAGATACGCAGTATTTT.

The genes are TRBV2 and TRBJ1-5; the match to TRBD1 covers 7 bases. V dropped 3 bases and J dropped 2; count of bases not matched to a gene: 7. Germline V lookup: CDR1 SNHLY, CDR2 FYNNEI. There are 16 residues in the CDR3. The CDR3 sequence is CASSEVVRGGNQPQHF. The CDR3 DNA reads as TGTGCCAGCAGTGAGGTTGTCAGGGGGGGCAATCAGCCCCAGCATTTT. The whole variable domain, remainder taken from reference TRBV2 and TRBJ1-5, is EPEVTQTPSHQVTQMGQEVILRCVPISNHLYFYWYRQILGQKVEFLVSFYNNEISEKSEIFDDQFSVERPDGSNFTLKIRSTKLEDSAMYFCASSEVVRGGNQPQHFGDGTRLSIL.

The chain is built from TRBV30 and TRBJ2-7; D possibly corresponds to TRBD1 (6 bases). CDR3 size: 11 residues. The V and J ends lost 5 bases and 7 bases respectively, with 12 bases between them. Germline V gene data show CDR1 as GTSNPN and CDR2 as SVGIG (reference sequence). CDR3 in amino acids: CAWGLDREQYF. In DNA, the CDR3 is TGTGCCTGGGGGCTTGACAGGGAGCAGTACTTC.

The rearrangement joins TRBV6-4 to TRBJ2-1; TRBD1 matches at 10 bases. The germline gives CDR1 MRHNA, CDR2 SNTAGT. After removal of 5 bases from V and 4 bases from J, the junction contained 5 bases not matched to a gene. The CDR3 loop spans 15 amino acids. DNA of the CDR3: TGTGCCAGCAGTCAGGACAGGGGGTGGTACAATGAGCAGTTCTTC. Translated, it gives CASSQDRGWYNEQFF.

This rearrangement joins TRBV5-1 to TRBJ2-2; 10 bases map to TRBD1. Per germline, CDR1 SGHRS and CDR2 YFSETQ. V lost 3 bases and J lost 6; bases outside the gene matches: 8. The CDR3 has 16 amino acids. The CDR3 here is CASSWGQGINAGELFF. The CDR3 DNA follows: TGCGCCAGCAGCTGGGGACAGGGGATTAATGCCGGGGAGCTGTTTTTT.

The chain has TRBV4-2 and TRBJ2-2, with 7 bases that match TRBD1. The CDR3 totals 14 residues. Germline lookup yields CDR1 LGHNA and CDR2 YNFKEQ. Unmatched junction bases numbered 5, after V lost 1 base and J lost 9 bases. CDR3 in amino acids: CASSQVGTARELFF. In DNA, the CDR3 is TGTGCCAGCAGCCAAGTCGGGACAGCTCGGGAGCTGTTTTTT.

V gene TRBV3-1 (or the pseudogene TRBV3-2) combines with J gene TRBJ2-7; TRBD1 is a possible D gene (6 bases). V was shortened by 3 bases and J by 2 bases, with 8 bases between the two germline ends. Per the germline V gene, CDR1 is LGHDT and CDR2 is YNNKEL (reference sequence). CDR3 length equals 13 residues. The CDR3 reads CASSQTGAYEQYF. CDR3 nucleotides: TGTGCCAGCAGCCAGACAGGAGCCTACGAGCAGTACTTC.

This chain uses TRBV19 with TRBJ2-3; D gene ambiguous. Trimming removed 9 bases from V and 0 bases from J, with 10 bases in between. Germline assignment: CDR1 LNHDA and CDR2 SQIVND (reference sequence). CDR3 length: 13 residues. The CDR3 DNA reads as TGTGCCAGCGGGTCAGCGAGCACAGATACGCAGTATTTT. Translating it yields CASGSASTDTQYF.

The rearrangement links TRBV18 to TRBJ1-1; no firm D call. Germline CDR1 is KGHSH and CDR2 is LQKENI. The CDR3 totals 13 residues. V gave up 4 bases and J gave up 2 bases, with 8 bases separating them. The CDR3 is CASSRGLNTEAFF. The CDR3 nucleotides are TGTGCCAGCTCACGCGGACTTAACACTGAAGCTTTCTTT. Full variable domain (remainder filled in from reference TRBV18 and TRBJ1-1): NAGVMQNPRHLVRRRGQEARLRCSPMKGHSHVYWYRQLPEEGLKFMVYLQKENIIDESGMPKERFSAEFPKEGPSILRIQQVVRGDSAAYFCASSRGLNTEAFFGQGTRLTVV.

This chain joins TRBV6-5 and TRBJ2-1, with 13 nucleotides matching TRBD2. The ends lost 5 bases at V and 4 bases at J; junction bases unmatched: 2. CDR1 is MNHEY and CDR2 is SVGAGI in the germline V gene. The CDR3 extends over 15 amino acids. In DNA, the CDR3 is TGTGCCAGCAGTAAGACTAGCGGGGGGTACAATGAGCAGTTCTTC. Translating it yields CASSKTSGGYNEQFF.

The V and J genes are TRBV19 and TRBJ1-5, with 8 bases fitting TRBD1. V gave up 10 bases and J gave up 6 bases; unmatched junction bases: 8. Germline V lookup: CDR1 LNHDA, CDR2 SQIVND (reference sequence). This CDR3 spans 13 amino acids. The chain's CDR3 is CATMDRAGQPQHF. Here the CDR3 DNA reads TGTGCCACCATGGACAGGGCAGGTCAGCCCCAGCATTTT.

The chain combines TRBV10-2 with TRBJ2-2; D unresolved. With 10 bases removed from V and 6 bases from J, the gap between germline ends came to 9 bases. Germline CDR1 WSHSY, CDR2 SAAADI. The CDR3 runs 11 residues. CDR3: CATSSSGELFF. The DNA of the CDR3 is TGCGCCACCTCGTCGTCCGGGGAGCTGTTTTTT.

CDR3 residues: CASSLEGEGTEAFF. In nucleotides, the CDR3 is TGTGCCAGCAGCTTAGAAGGGGAGGGTACTGAAGCTTTCTTT. The chain carries TRBV7-2 and TRBJ1-1; D perhaps matches TRBD1 (5 bases). The CDR3 length is 14 residues. The V gene's germline CDR1 is SGHTA and CDR2 FQGNSA. The ends were cut back, 1 base at V and 5 bases at J, with 11 bases in the middle.

The rearrangement uses TRBV6-2 or TRBV6-3 and TRBJ1-5, with TRBD1 identical over 12 bases. The CDR3 sequence is 18 residues long. The V gene end was trimmed by 5 bases and the J gene end by 2 bases; junction bases not matched to a gene: 10. The germline V gene encodes CDR1 MNHEY and CDR2 SVGEGT. CDR3 protein: CASSGRDRGRLGNQPQHF. The CDR3 nucleotides are TGTGCCAGCAGTGGACGGGACAGGGGGCGCCTGGGCAATCAGCCCCAGCATTTT.

V gene TRBV18 combines with J gene TRBJ1-4; D ambiguous. Germline CDR1 is KGHSH and CDR2 is LQKENI. The CDR3 contains 14 residues. The V end lost 2 bases, the J end lost 3 bases, and 7 bases lay between the germline ends. The CDR3 loop reads CASSPSGANEKLFF. CDR3 DNA: TGTGCCAGCTCACCAAGCGGGGCTAATGAAAAACTGTTTTTT.

CDR3 in DNA: TGTGCCAGCAGCGTAGTTCAGGGGGCCTACACAGATACGCAGTATTTT. Its protein product is CASSVVQGAYTDTQYF. V gene TRBV9 combines with J gene TRBJ2-3; 8 positions agree with TRBD1. The CDR3 extends over 16 amino acids. With 0 bases clipped from V and 2 bases from J, the junction kept 5 bases outside the gene matches. In germline, CDR1 is SGDLS, CDR2 YYNGEE.